The T cell receptor (beta chain) described here comes from a study of blood T cells in healthy people across ages. A few counts support this clonotype. The germline V gene encodes CDR1 LGHNA and CDR2 YNFKEQ. V shed 0 bases, J shed 4 bases, and the junction held 6 bases outside the gene matches. The CDR3 has 16 residues. Primers used in a second PCR of about 7 to 12 cycles were a sample-barcoded 5' primer and a J-beta primer mix. Every cDNA molecule carried a tag from a template-switch adaptor bearing 12 random nucleotides. A minimum of 2.5 million CDR3-containing paired-end reads was obtained for each sample. In TCRdb, the 5' RACE reads were re-called with MiXCR into one record per CDR3 protein. The sample records 730,000 or so distinct CDR3 sequences, around two fifths being singletons. Isolated per sample were at least 7 million PBMCs.

The sample taken for sequencing was blood. The V and J genes are TRBV4-2 and TRBJ2-1; 7 bases are shared with TRBD2. The source is an older man in good health. CDR3 amino acids: CASSQDFSGAYNEQFF. In DNA, the CDR3 is TGTGCCAGCAGCCAAGATTTCAGCGGGGCTTACAATGAGCAGTTCTTC.